This TCR beta chain was found in a study of shared clonotypes between healthy human individuals. Overall study results and limits: The sampled material consisted only of blood, and tissue repertoires are likely to differ. Deeper or shallower sequencing was expected to change how clonotypes are shared among donors.

Germline assignment: CDR1 MDHEN and CDR2 SYDVKM. Trimming stripped 5 bases from V and 6 bases from J, with 13 bases between. The CDR3 is made up of 14 amino acids. Measured with immunoSEQ multiplex PCR; TCRdb has only the in-frame clones, and not every one. The sample includes over a million clones, around three quarters seen only once; the top ten take roughly 0.61%. Regarding this clone: Its target is not known.

V gene TRBV28 combines with J gene TRBJ1-4, with D possibly TRBD1 on 5 matching bases. Input material: memory CD4+ T cells from PBMCs. The sample's subset: CD45RA-negative fraction. The TCR originated in a man aged 18 to 29 in good health. Some clones in this sample may be carry-over from other donors' samples. In nucleotides, the CDR3 is TGTGCCAGCAGTCGCTCAGGGTCTCATGAAAAACTGTTTTTT. Amino acids: CASSRSGSHEKLFF.